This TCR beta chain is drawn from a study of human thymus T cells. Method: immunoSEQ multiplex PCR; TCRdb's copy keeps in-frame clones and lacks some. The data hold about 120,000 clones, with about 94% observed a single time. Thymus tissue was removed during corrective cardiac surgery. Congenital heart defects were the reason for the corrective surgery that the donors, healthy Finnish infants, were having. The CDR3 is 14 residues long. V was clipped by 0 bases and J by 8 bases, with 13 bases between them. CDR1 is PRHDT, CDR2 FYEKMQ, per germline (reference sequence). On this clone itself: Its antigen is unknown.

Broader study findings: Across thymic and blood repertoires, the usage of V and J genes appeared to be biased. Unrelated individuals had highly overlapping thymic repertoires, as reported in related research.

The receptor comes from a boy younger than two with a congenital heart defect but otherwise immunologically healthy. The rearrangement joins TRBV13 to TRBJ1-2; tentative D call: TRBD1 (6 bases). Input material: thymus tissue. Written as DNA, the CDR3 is TGTGCCAGCAGCTTAGGTTTACAGGGCAAGGGCTACACCTTC. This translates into CASSLGLQGKGYTF.